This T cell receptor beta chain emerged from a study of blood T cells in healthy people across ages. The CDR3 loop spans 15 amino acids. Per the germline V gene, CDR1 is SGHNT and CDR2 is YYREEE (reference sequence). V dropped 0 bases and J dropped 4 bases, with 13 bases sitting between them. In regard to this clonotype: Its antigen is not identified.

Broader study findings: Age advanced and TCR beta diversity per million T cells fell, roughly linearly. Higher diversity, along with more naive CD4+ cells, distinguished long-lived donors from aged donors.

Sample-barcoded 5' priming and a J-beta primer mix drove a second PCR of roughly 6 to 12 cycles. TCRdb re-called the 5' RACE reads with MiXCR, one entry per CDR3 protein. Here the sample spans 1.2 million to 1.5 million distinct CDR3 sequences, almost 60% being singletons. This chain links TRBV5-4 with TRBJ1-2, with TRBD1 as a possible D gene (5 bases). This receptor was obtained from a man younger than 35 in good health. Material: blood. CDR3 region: CASSLASAGSYGYTF. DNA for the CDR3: TGTGCCAGCAGCTTGGCATCAGCAGGGTCCTATGGCTACACCTTC.